The TCR beta chain under discussion was sequenced for a study of shared clonotypes between healthy human individuals. General study findings and limits: It was the non-shared clonotypes that had lower generation probabilities than clonotypes shared by all four donors.

Genomic DNA per cell subset filled all wells of several immunoSEQ plates. Clones were sequenced by immunoSEQ multiplex PCR, and TCRdb holds only the in-frame ones, with some missing. This sample has roughly 2.5 million clones; around 90% occur once, and the top ten carry about 0.13%. Concerning this clone: Its target is unknown.

The V gene lost 0 bases and the J gene lost 7 bases, with 20 bases spanning the gap. Per germline, CDR1 SGHRS and CDR2 YFSETQ. The CDR3 sequence is 17 residues long. The clonotype was recovered from a man in his late teens or twenties in good health. Sequences were obtained from naive CD4+ T cells sorted from blood. Subset given: CD45RA+ positively selected. V usage is TRBV5-1 and J usage is TRBJ2-1, with D tentatively TRBD1 or TRBD2 (5 bases each). The CDR3 here is CASSLGDGSGLSNEQFF. In DNA, the CDR3 is TGCGCCAGCAGCTTGGGTGATGGTTCGGGGCTGTCGAATGAGCAGTTCTTC. Full variable domain (outside the CDR3, taken from reference TRBV5-1 and TRBJ2-1): KAGVTQTPRYLIKTRGQQVTLSCSPISGHRSVSWYQQTPGQGLQFLFEYFSETQRNKGNFPGRFSGRQFSNSRSEMNVSTLELGDSALYLCASSLGDGSGLSNEQFFGPGTRLTVL.